Listed here are 18 T cell receptor beta chains from one sample, sequenced in a study of T cells in localized non-small cell lung cancer. Sequencing used immunoSEQ multiplex PCR; TCRdb keeps in-frame clones, though not all of them. The sample carries 2,500 to 3,000 clones, 25% recorded once. Source: lung tumor tissue, taken before any cancer treatment. The receptors were gathered from a male donor at least 60 years old with stage III lung adenocarcinoma.

This clone appeared many times. The V and J genes are TRBV11-3 and TRBJ2-1; D might be TRBD2 (5 bases). V was pared by 5 bases and J by 1 base, with 15 bases between. Germline V CDR1 and CDR2: SGHNT, YENEEA. The CDR3 is 16 amino acids. DNA of the CDR3: TGTGCCAGCAGCCCTCTTCGGGAAGGGTCCTACAATGAGCAGTTCTTC. Amino acid sequence: CASSPLREGSYNEQFF.

This clone was counted a few times. The genes are TRBV11-3 and TRBJ2-2, with a possible D match to TRBD1 (6 bases). The CDR3 covers 15 residues. The V gene's germline CDR1 is SGHNT and CDR2 YENEEA. V shed 3 bases and J shed 4 bases, with 12 bases lying between them. For the CDR3, the DNA is TGTGCCAGCAGCTTGGGGGCCGGCATCACCGGGGAGCTGTTTTTT. Translation gives CASSLGAGITGELFF.

The J gene is TRBJ2-7, the V gene TRBV5-1; D may correspond to TRBD1 or TRBD2 (5 bases each). The CDR3 runs 15 residues. V shed 4 bases and J shed 4 bases, with 18 bases lying between them. Per the germline V gene, CDR1 is SGHRS and CDR2 is YFSETQ. CDR3 protein: CASSLRGSSLYEQYF. The CDR3 region has the DNA TGCGCCAGCAGCCTCCGGGGCAGTTCGTTATACGAGCAGTACTTC.

This clone was recorded a few times. This chain connects TRBV9 to TRBJ2-5; D is perhaps TRBD1 or TRBD2 (5 bases each). CDR3 size: 15 residues. V shed 2 bases and J shed 1 base, with 12 bases lying between them. Germline CDR1 reads SGDLS; CDR2 reads YYNGEE. The CDR3 nucleotides read TGTGCCAGCAGCGTGGGACCGAGACGCCAAGAGACCCAGTACTTC. Amino acids: CASSVGPRRQETQYF.

V gene TRBV9 combines with J gene TRBJ1-6, with D perhaps matching TRBD1 (5 bases). V lost 6 bases and J lost 5, with 12 bases in between. This CDR3 is 14 amino acids long. Germline values: CDR1 SGDLS, CDR2 YYNGEE. The CDR3: CASNFRDDNSPLHF. In DNA form, the CDR3 reads TGTGCCAGCAACTTCAGGGATGATAATTCACCCCTCCACTTT.

This rearrangement joins TRBV11-3 to TRBJ2-3; D may be TRBD1 (6 bases). Trimming took 8 bases from V and 4 from J, leaving 19 bases between them. The CDR3 spans 15 residues. CDR1 is SGHNT and CDR2 is YENEEA in the germline V gene. The CDR3 region is CASGTGILGADTQYF. The CDR3 DNA is TGTGCCAGCGGCACAGGGATTTTGGGAGCAGATACGCAGTATTTT.

The sample holds a few counts of this clone. V usage is TRBV6-8 and J usage is TRBJ1-5; no definite D call. The ends were cut back, 10 bases at V and 7 bases at J, with 17 bases in the middle. Germline V gene data show CDR1 as MNHGY and CDR2 as SAAAGT. This CDR3 is 13 amino acids long. CDR3 sequence (DNA): TGTGCCATCCTTACCCGTCTGGGGCAGCCCCAGCATTTT. It codes for CAILTRLGQPQHF.

This clone is a singleton in its sample. The chain is built from TRBV19 and TRBJ2-7; D is uncertain. The CDR3 is made up of 11 amino acids. Germline CDR1 and CDR2: LNHDA and SQIVND (reference sequence). Trimming left V 0 bases short and J 6 bases short, with 3 bases between. DNA of the CDR3: TGTGCCAGTAGTATAGATCGCGAGCAGTACTTC. It codes for CASSIDREQYF. The full variable domain, rest sourced from reference TRBV19 and TRBJ2-7, is DGGITQSPKYLFRKEGQNVTLSCEQNLNHDAMYWYRQDPGQGLRLIYYSQIVNDFQKGDIAEGYSVSREKKESFPLTVTSAQKNPTAFYLCASSIDREQYFGPGTRLTVT.

The rearrangement links TRBV7-2 to TRBJ1-4; D call uncertain. This CDR3 region has 13 residues. Germline values: CDR1 SGHTA, CDR2 FQGNSA. V lost 5 bases and J lost 8, with 12 bases in between. The CDR3 sequence: CASSQAMGEKLFF. The CDR3 coding sequence is TGTGCCAGCAGCCAGGCGATGGGGGAAAAACTGTTTTTT.

This clone was picked up a small number of times. This chain uses TRBV5-1 with TRBJ2-3, with TRBD2 matching over 9 bases. Germline values: CDR1 SGHRS, CDR2 YFSETQ. The CDR3 is made up of 16 amino acids. V was clipped by 3 bases and J by 3 bases; unmatched bases: 8. CDR3 sequence: CASSSLSGRATDTQYF. The CDR3 nucleotides read TGCGCCAGCAGCTCGCTTAGCGGGAGAGCTACAGATACGCAGTATTTT.

The chain couples TRBV7-5 to TRBJ2-2; the DNA was not compared with TRBD1, the D call given in the table. TRBV7-5 is reported as a pseudogene. There are 15 residues in the CDR3. In DNA form, the CDR3 reads TGTGCCAGCAGCATTTGGACAGGGAACTCCGGGGAGCTGTTTTTT. As protein: CASSIWTGNSGELFF.

Relative to its sample, this clone is large. The chain uses TRBV6-8 and TRBJ2-3; D unclear. With 2 bases removed from V and 2 bases from J, the gap between germline ends came to 17 bases. From germline, CDR1 is MNHGY and CDR2 SAAAGT. This CDR3 is built from 17 residues. This chain's CDR3 is CASSYLMSGWDTDTQYF. The CDR3, as DNA: TGTGCCAGCAGTTACCTAATGTCCGGTTGGGACACAGATACGCAGTATTTT.

In its sample, this clone ranks as medium-sized. The CDR3 here is CASSSGGVGQPQHF. CDR3 sequence (DNA): TGTGCCAGCAGCTCAGGGGGCGTCGGTCAGCCCCAGCATTTT. V gene TRBV11-3 combines with J gene TRBJ1-5; 8 positions agree with TRBD1. This CDR3 has 14 residues. Germline CDR1 reads SGHNT; CDR2 reads YENEEA. The V gene end was trimmed by 4 bases and the J gene end by 6 bases; junction bases not matched to a gene: 5.

This chain joins TRBV5-1 and TRBJ2-7; 9 bases agree with TRBD2. CDR3 size: 15 residues. The trim removed 5 bases at V and 6 bases at J, leaving 12 bases unmatched. The germline V gene encodes CDR1 SGHRS and CDR2 YFSETQ. The CDR3 nucleotides read TGCGCCAGCAGGCCTGGCGGGGGGGCGGGTTCCGAGCAGTACTTC. It yields the protein CASRPGGGAGSEQYF.

This clone occurred a few times. The rearrangement links TRBV11-3 to TRBJ2-1; 7 positions match TRBD2. Germline V gene sequence: CDR1 SGHNT, CDR2 YENEEA. V shed 4 bases, J shed 2 bases, and the junction held 8 bases outside the gene matches. The CDR3 runs 16 residues. The CDR3 DNA reads as TGTGCCAGCAGCTCCCTCAGCGGGGCCCCCTACAATGAGCAGTTCTTC. As protein: CASSSLSGAPYNEQFF.

Only a few counts were recorded for this clone. The V gene is TRBV19, the J gene TRBJ1-1; the D gene is possibly TRBD1 (5 bases). CDR1 is LNHDA, CDR2 SQIVND, per germline (reference sequence). This CDR3 region has 15 residues. Between the trimmed V and J ends, which lost 6 bases and 1 base, there was a span of 15 bases. CDR3 nucleotide sequence: TGTGCCAGTAGGGGTCGAGGGGTCGGGAACACTGAAGCTTTCTTT. This translates into CASRGRGVGNTEAFF. Filled out from reference TRBV19 and TRBJ1-1, the complete variable domain reads DGGITQSPKYLFRKEGQNVTLSCEQNLNHDAMYWYRQDPGQGLRLIYYSQIVNDFQKGDIAEGYSVSREKKESFPLTVTSAQKNPTAFYLCASRGRGVGNTEAFFGQGTRLTVV.

This clone showed up just a few times. This rearrangement joins TRBV19 to TRBJ2-1; D possibly corresponds to TRBD2 (6 bases). The CDR3 runs to 13 residues. Germline CDR1 and CDR2: LNHDA and SQIVND (reference sequence). The ends were cut back, 5 bases at V and 10 bases at J, with 15 bases in the middle. CDR3 in DNA: TGTGCCAGTAGTCTCCGGAGGGCGCAAGAGCAGTTCTTC. Its protein product is CASSLRRAQEQFF.

This clone was observed a handful of times. The chain carries TRBV1 and TRBJ1-1; the tabulated D call, TRBD1, remains unverified against the DNA. TRBV1 represents a pseudogene. CDR3 length: 15 amino acids. The CDR3 reads CASSQARDRGTEAFF. Written as DNA, the CDR3 is TGCGCCAGCAGCCAAGCCCGGGACAGGGGCACTGAAGCTTTCTTT.